A single sample is the source of the 17 T cell receptor beta chains below, sequenced in a study of STAT3 mutations in large granular lymphocyte leukemia. Whole-study findings and limits: Every T-LGLL patient had at least one immunodominant TCRbeta clonotype.

Which antigens these TCRs recognize remains unknown. Produced via immunoSEQ multiplex PCR; TCRdb's table is partial and in-frame only. Of about 3,100 clones listed, more than 60% are singletons. Sequenced: peripheral blood mononuclear cells. All receptors come from a woman in her forties with T-cell large granular lymphocyte leukemia. Some clones in this sample may be carry-over from other donors' samples.

The chain combines TRBV9 with TRBJ1-3; a weak D match, TRBD1 (5 bases). The CDR3 consists of 15 residues. V was clipped by 2 bases and J by 0 bases, with 9 bases between them. Looked up from germline, CDR1 is SGDLS and CDR2 is YYNGEE. CDR3 sequence reads: CASSVFQGSGNTIYF. CDR3 in DNA: TGTGCCAGCAGCGTTTTCCAGGGCTCTGGAAACACCATATATTTT.

This clone was observed a handful of times. The gene calls are TRBV6-5 and TRBJ1-2; 11 nucleotides match TRBD1. Germline CDR1 MNHEY, CDR2 SVGAGI. The J segment lost 7 bases and the V segment lost 0 bases, leaving 4 bases of the junction unmatched. This CDR3 comprises 15 residues. The CDR3 here is CASSYSDRGLRGYTF. CDR3 in DNA: TGTGCCAGCAGTTACTCGGACAGGGGGCTACGTGGCTACACCTTC.

This clone has just a few counts. CDR3 sequence: CASSQEAGSGANVLTF. The CDR3 DNA reads TGTGCCAGCAGCCAAGAAGCGGGCTCTGGGGCCAACGTCCTGACTTTC. The rearrangement links TRBV4-2 to TRBJ2-6; D possibly corresponds to TRBD2 (6 bases). CDR3 length: 16 residues. Trimming removed 0 bases at V and 0 bases at J, with 6 bases between. Germline V CDR1 and CDR2: LGHNA, YNFKEQ.

This CDR3 is CASSQDSPGDIIYF. CDR3 in DNA: TGCGCCAGCAGCCAAGACTCTCCGGGGGACATCATTTATTTT. The chain joins TRBV5-1 to TRBJ1-3; tentative D call: TRBD1 (6 bases). Germline V gives CDR1 SGHRS, CDR2 YFSETQ. This CDR3 has 14 residues. V was clipped by 4 bases and J by 16 bases, with 24 bases between them.

The chain recombines TRBV18 with TRBJ2-5, with no clear D. The V and J ends lost 0 bases and 5 bases respectively, with 10 bases between them. The germline CDR1 and CDR2 sequences are KGHSH and LQKENI. The CDR3 runs to 14 residues. The CDR3 region is CASSPPAVRETQYF. CDR3 DNA sequence: TGTGCCAGCTCACCACCGGCAGTCCGCGAGACCCAGTACTTC.

J is TRBJ1-2 and V is TRBV4-3; perhaps TRBD1 as D (6 bases). Trimming stripped 0 bases from V and 2 bases from J, with 10 bases between. Germline V gene lookup returns CDR1 LGHNA and CDR2 YSLEER. The CDR3 runs 15 residues. The CDR3 DNA is TGCGCCAGCAGCCAAGATGGGCAGGGGAACTATGGCTACACCTTC. Translation: CASSQDGQGNYGYTF.

The CDR3 DNA is TGTGCCAGCAGCTGGGCAGGCGGGGGGAGCACAGATACGCAGTATTTT. As protein: CASSWAGGGSTDTQYF. This chain uses TRBV7-9 with TRBJ2-3; 8 bases fit TRBD2. The germline gives CDR1 SEHNR, CDR2 FQNEAQ (reference sequence). The CDR3 length is 16 residues. J gave up 0 bases and V 4 bases, and 6 bases lay outside the gene matches.

The rearrangement links TRBV6-1 to TRBJ2-7; 7 bases agree with TRBD1. V was pared by 6 bases and J by 5 bases, with 10 bases of the junction left unmatched. CDR3 size: 14 residues. Germline V gene lookup returns CDR1 MNHNS and CDR2 SASEGT. CDR3 sequence: CASRRATGVDEQYF. CDR3 bases: TGTGCCAGCAGGAGGGCCACAGGGGTTGACGAGCAGTACTTC.

The CDR3 sequence: CASSPNSRFTEAFF. The DNA for the CDR3 is TGTGCCAGCTCACCAAATTCCAGATTCACTGAAGCTTTCTTT. The rearrangement joins TRBV18 to TRBJ1-1; no clear D. Germline values: CDR1 KGHSH, CDR2 LQKENI. Trimming removed 2 bases at V and 4 bases at J, with 11 bases between. This CDR3 contains 14 residues.

This sequence joins TRBV7-8 and TRBJ1-6; possible D gene TRBD1, 5 bases. The germline V gene has CDR1 SGHVS and CDR2 FQNEAQ. Trimming took off 1 base at V and 2 bases at J, with 12 bases between the two ends. The CDR3 runs 17 residues. The CDR3 DNA reads TGTGCCAGCAGCTTAGAGGCAGGGCCCACCTATAATTCACCCCTCCACTTT. As protein: CASSLEAGPTYNSPLHF.

This clone was counted between two and nine times. The V and J genes are TRBV27 and TRBJ2-7; D unresolved. CDR1 MNHEY and CDR2 SMNVEV come from the germline V gene (reference sequence). The V gene lost 8 bases and the J gene lost 0 bases, with 8 bases spanning the gap. The CDR3 spans 12 residues. The CDR3 protein is CASFSSSYEQYF. The DNA of the CDR3 is TGTGCCAGCTTCTCCAGCTCCTACGAGCAGTACTTC.

The rearrangement links TRBV9 to TRBJ1-6, with D uncertain. Germline CDR1 SGDLS, CDR2 YYNGEE. CDR3 length equals 15 residues. V lost 0 bases, J lost 0 bases, and 4 bases lay in between. CDR3 region: CASSVESSYNSPLHF. In DNA, the CDR3 is TGTGCCAGCAGCGTAGAGAGCTCCTATAATTCACCCCTCCACTTT.

The V and J genes are TRBV19 and TRBJ2-3; D assignment may be TRBD1 or TRBD2 (5 bases each). The V gene lost 7 bases and the J gene lost 3 bases, with 11 bases spanning the gap. Per the germline V gene, CDR1 is LNHDA and CDR2 is SQIVND (reference sequence). This CDR3 is 13 amino acids long. Here the CDR3 reads CASTFGGTDTQYF. For the CDR3, the DNA is TGTGCCAGTACATTTGGGGGAACAGATACGCAGTATTTT.

This chain links TRBV6-5 with TRBJ2-7; D is unresolved. This CDR3 spans 11 amino acids. Germline V gives CDR1 MNHEY, CDR2 SVGAGI. Trimming left V 0 bases short and J 5 bases short, with 2 bases between. The CDR3 bases are TGTGCCAGCAGTTACTCGCACGAGCAGTACTTC. Translating gives CASSYSHEQYF.

The rearrangement joins TRBV5-5 to TRBJ1-2; D call uncertain. The germline gives CDR1 SGHKS, CDR2 YYEKEE (reference sequence). V lost 1 base and J 6 bases, leaving 10 bases between the germline ends. There are 13 residues in the CDR3. CDR3 in amino acids: CASSLTARDGYTF. The CDR3 region has the DNA TGTGCCAGCAGCTTGACAGCCCGGGATGGCTACACCTTC.

The CDR3 spells CASSQDRATGANYGYTF. DNA of the CDR3: TGTGCCAGCAGCCAAGATCGGGCGACAGGAGCTAACTATGGCTACACCTTC. The chain uses TRBV4-2 and TRBJ1-2; the D gene is possibly TRBD1 (6 bases). Germline CDR1 is LGHNA and CDR2 is YNFKEQ. V lost 0 bases, J lost 0 bases, and 14 bases lay in between. CDR3 length equals 17 residues.

The chain joins TRBV18 to TRBJ1-2; D is undetermined. The germline V gene has CDR1 KGHSH and CDR2 LQKENI. The V end was cut by 3 bases, the J end by 7 bases, with 21 bases between. CDR3 size: 16 residues. The CDR3 DNA reads as TGTGCCAGCTCACCTGTGGGCAGAACCGGTAGTGGTGGCTACACCTTC. This translates into CASSPVGRTGSGGYTF. Filled out from reference TRBV18 and TRBJ1-2, the complete variable domain reads NAGVMQNPRHLVRRRGQEARLRCSPMKGHSHVYWYRQLPEEGLKFMVYLQKENIIDESGMPKERFSAEFPKEGPSILRIQQVVRGDSAAYFCASSPVGRTGSGGYTFGSGTRLTVV.